The clone carrying this T cell receptor beta chain was detected only once. Antigen specificity is unknown. This entry is derived from a study of cytomegalovirus exposure and HLA in healthy donors. Use of 60 Vbeta and 13 Jbeta primers characterized the PCR. Sequencing was performed with immunoSEQ multiplex PCR; in TCRdb, only in-frame clones are kept and a portion is missing. The sample records fewer than 110,000 clones, over 60% being singletons. General observations from the study: In a later analysis, a missense DCLRE1C variant was linked to TCR beta V- and J-gene trimming. An analysis was carried out later, and it reportedly showed fewer N-insertions in an Asian-associated ancestry cluster than the approximately 700-donor mean. Cytomegalovirus association was listed for about 170 TCR beta chains.

Healthy bone marrow donors supplied every sample. The sequencing input was PBMCs. This TCR was recovered from a male donor in good health and CMV-seronegative.

CDR3 amino acids: CASSFLAGGGNEQFF. CDR3 sequence (DNA): TGCGCCAGCAGCTTTCTAGCGGGAGGCGGCAATGAGCAGTTCTTC. The chain carries TRBV5-1 and TRBJ2-1; TRBD2 matches at 11 bases. The germline V gene has CDR1 SGHRS and CDR2 YFSETQ. The V segment lost 2 bases and the J segment 6 bases; nucleotides outside the gene matches: 4. The CDR3 runs to 15 residues.